The rows below give T cell receptor beta chains drawn from one sample of a study of early T cells in non-severe SARS-CoV-2 infection. Via MiXCR, TCRdb re-called the 5' RACE reads, giving one row per CDR3 protein. This sample has tens of thousands of distinct CDR3 sequences, with 9.5% to 15% found just once. The sequencing input was whole blood. These receptors originate from an adult who was a healthcare worker with PCR-confirmed SARS-CoV-2 infection or an uninfected control (not recorded which). CDR3s include the opening cysteine and the closing phenylalanine or tryptophan. A D gene is named only where the DNA matches it firmly. The size of a clone is reported for some rows only, either as once, few or many, or as a class for expanded clones.

-	TRBV12-3/TRBV12-4	TRBJ2-7	-	15	TGTGCCAGCAGCTCGGGGACATGGCTGACCTACGAGCAGTACTTC	CASSSGTWLTYEQYF
-	TRBV6-1	TRBJ2-6	-	15	TGTGCCAGCAGACCCCTATTATCTGGGGCCAACGTCCTGACTTTC	CASRPLLSGANVLTF
TRBD2	TRBV5-1	TRBJ2-1	-	15	TGCGCCAGCAGCAGCGGGGGAGAGGCCTACAATGAGCAGTTCTTC	CASSSGGEAYNEQFF
-	TRBV27	TRBJ1-1	many	15	TGTGCCAGCAGTCAAACCCGACAGGCGGGTACTGAAGCTTTCTTT	CASSQTRQAGTEAFF
-	TRBV2	TRBJ1-1	few	14	TGTGCCAGCAGCGAGTCTTGGGATCGCACTGAAGCTTTCTTT	CASSESWDRTEAFF
-	TRBV7-8	TRBJ2-1	-	15	TGTGCCAGCAGCTCGGGGGTCCTCCCACCCAATGAGCAGTTCTTC	CASSSGVLPPNEQFF
-	TRBV12-3/TRBV12-4	TRBJ1-1	-	15	TGTGCCAGCAGTTTTGGGGGGGGTCGGTACACTGAAGCTTTCTTT	CASSFGGGRYTEAFF
TRBD1	TRBV11-2	TRBJ1-4	-	17	TGTGCCAGCAGCCCCGGGACAGGGGGCAGGTGGAATGAAAAACTGTTTTTT	CASSPGTGGRWNEKLFF
-	TRBV29-1	TRBJ2-5	few	15	TGCAGCGTTGAAGATGCCAGGGCCACTCAAGAGACCCAGTACTTC	CSVEDARATQETQYF
TRBD2	TRBV20-1	TRBJ2-4	-	15	TGCAGTGCTAGTGGTCTACTGGGGGAGGGCTTCATTCAGTACTTC	CSASGLLGEGFIQYF
-	TRBV30	TRBJ2-1	-	11	TGTGCCTGGAGTGTCGGAGCCCAAATGGGCTTC	CAWSVGAQMGF
-	TRBV15	TRBJ2-7	many	15	TGTGCCACCAGCAGGGCCGGGCGTGGGACCTACGAGCAGTACTTC	CATSRAGRGTYEQYF
TRBD1	TRBV3-1	TRBJ1-1	many	12	TGTGCCAGCAGCCAAGGACGACAGGGAGCTTTCTTT	CASSQGRQGAFF
TRBD2	TRBV7-8	TRBJ2-3	many	16	TGTGCCAGCAGACACAGACTAGCGGGAAGCACAGATACGCAGTATTTT	CASRHRLAGSTDTQYF
TRBD2	TRBV7-6	TRBJ2-5	few	15	TGTGCCAGCAGTCCTCGGCCAGCGGGACAAGAGACCCAGTACTTC	CASSPRPAGQETQYF
-	TRBV11-2	TRBJ2-7	many	15	TGTGCCAGCAGCTTAGACTCCAGGCGATCCTACGAGCAGTACTTC	CASSLDSRRSYEQYF
TRBD1	TRBV29-1	TRBJ2-7	-	12	TGCAGCGTTGGGGGACAGGGACGCGAGCAGTACTTC	CSVGGQGREQYF
TRBD2	TRBV12-3/TRBV12-4	TRBJ2-1	few	14	TGTGCCAGCAGTCCCCTAGCGGGAGGCAATGAGCAGTTCTTC	CASSPLAGGNEQFF
-	TRBV3-1	TRBJ1-2	many	14	TGTGCCAGCACCCCGCGGGGGGCCGGCTATGGCTACACCTTC	CASTPRGAGYGYTF
-	TRBV13	TRBJ2-3	-	14	TGTGCCAGCAGCTCCAGCCGAGCGGCAGATACGCAGTATTTT	CASSSSRAADTQYF
-	TRBV12-3/TRBV12-4	TRBJ2-3	many	13	TGTGCCAGCAGGGCGGCTAGCACAGATACGCAGTATTTT	CASRAASTDTQYF
-	TRBV20-1	TRBJ2-1	-	15	TGCAGTGCTAGAGATCCCCAGTCAACGGGCAATGAGCAGTTCTTC	CSARDPQSTGNEQFF
TRBD2	TRBV7-2	TRBJ2-1	few	14	TGTGCCAGCAGCTTATTCGGACTAGGCGATGAGCAGTTCTTC	CASSLFGLGDEQFF
-	TRBV4-1	TRBJ2-3	many	17	TGCGCCAGCAGCCAAGATAGATGGACCGCCGGAGCAGATACGCAGTATTTT	CASSQDRWTAGADTQYF
-	TRBV2	TRBJ1-1	few	13	TGTGCCAGCAGAAAGACCAGGAACACTGAAGCTTTCTTT	CASRKTRNTEAFF
-	TRBV27	TRBJ2-7	-	14	TGTGCCAGCAGTGTCAAAGGTCCCTCCTACGAGCAGTACTTC	CASSVKGPSYEQYF
-	TRBV2	TRBJ1-6	many	14	TGTGCCAGCAGTGATCGCAGGGACGGTTCACCCCTCCACTTT	CASSDRRDGSPLHF
TRBD1	TRBV7-2	TRBJ1-5	-	16	TGTGCCAGCAGCCGGACAGGGCTTTCCCTTTATCAGCCCCAGCATTTT	CASSRTGLSLYQPQHF
TRBD1	TRBV28	TRBJ1-2	-	16	TGTGCCACCCAAGGAACGGCAGGGGGCGCTTACTATGGCTACACCTTC	CATQGTAGGAYYGYTF
-	TRBV6-1	TRBJ1-5	many	14	TGTGCCAGCAGAATGGAGGGGGGTTTGCAGCCCCAGCATTTT	CASRMEGGLQPQHF
TRBD1	TRBV29-1	TRBJ2-7	few	15	TGCAGCGCTGATACCGGCAGGGGGCCCTCCTACGAGCAGTACTTC	CSADTGRGPSYEQYF
-	TRBV20-1	TRBJ1-3	-	14	TGCAGTGCACACCGCCAACCGCGTGGAAACACCATATATTTT	CSAHRQPRGNTIYF
-	TRBV7-8	TRBJ2-1	many	19	TGTGCCAGCAGCCTCCGACAGGGGTTGGCTAGCGGGGCACGAGGAGAGCAGTTCTTC	CASSLRQGLASGARGEQFF
-	TRBV28	TRBJ2-2	-	18	TGTGCCAGCAGTTTTTACCACATTACAGGATCAAACACCGGGGAGCTGTTTTTT	CASSFYHITGSNTGELFF
-	TRBV18	TRBJ1-2	few	14	TGTGCCAGCTCACCACCGTCAGGGGTGGATGGCTACACCTTC	CASSPPSGVDGYTF
TRBD2	TRBV5-1	TRBJ2-5	many	15	TGCGCCAGCAGCTATTCCGGGACTATGAAAGAGACCCAGTACTTC	CASSYSGTMKETQYF
TRBD2	TRBV28	TRBJ2-2	-	16	TGTGCCAGCAGCTCTTCGGGACTAGCGCTTACCGGGGAGCTGTTTTTT	CASSSSGLALTGELFF
TRBD1	TRBV12-3/TRBV12-4	TRBJ2-6	many	17	TGTGCCAGCAGTTTTCGGACAGGGTACGGAGGGGCCAACGTCCTGACTTTC	CASSFRTGYGGANVLTF
TRBD2	TRBV2	TRBJ2-7	many	14	TGTGCCAGCATAGCGAGCGGGAGCTTTGACGAGCAGTACTTC	CASIASGSFDEQYF
-	TRBV7-2	TRBJ2-3	-	15	TGTGCCAGCAGCCTGAAGGTGACTAGCACAGATACGCAGTATTTT	CASSLKVTSTDTQYF
-	TRBV9	TRBJ2-1	many	17	TGTGCCAGCAGCGTAGGACGACCGCCGAGCTCCTACAATGAGCAGTTCTTC	CASSVGRPPSSYNEQFF
TRBD2	TRBV11-2	TRBJ2-7	many	17	TGTGCCAGCAGCCCCGACGCAAGCGGGAGTTACGCCTACGAGCAGTACTTC	CASSPDASGSYAYEQYF
-	TRBV5-8	TRBJ2-1	many	15	TGTGCCAGCAGCTCCGGGACCGCACCCCACAATGAGCAGTTCTTC	CASSSGTAPHNEQFF
-	TRBV9	TRBJ2-3	-	15	TGTGCCAGCAGCTCCCCCCTATGGGCAGGAGATACGCAGTATTTT	CASSSPLWAGDTQYF
-	TRBV18	TRBJ2-7	-	15	TGTGCCAGCTCACTCTCCACCCGACAAACTGGGGAGCAGTACTTC	CASSLSTRQTGEQYF
-	TRBV7-9	TRBJ2-7	few	12	TGTGCCAGCAGTCTAAGTTTCTACGAGCAGTACTTC	CASSLSFYEQYF
-	TRBV2	TRBJ2-6	many	15	TGTGCCAGCAGTGAGTCGCAGGGGTTGGCCAACGTCCTGACTTTC	CASSESQGLANVLTF
-	TRBV18	TRBJ2-5	-	13	TGTGCCAGTTCAGAGACTCTTCAAGAGACCCAGTACTTC	CASSETLQETQYF
-	TRBV7-2	TRBJ2-5	-	14	TGTGCCAGCAGCTTATTGGTCCAAGGAGAGACCCAGTACTTC	CASSLLVQGETQYF
-	TRBV18	TRBJ2-3	-	14	TGTGCCAGCTCACCACCCTCGAAGGCAGATACGCAGTATTTT	CASSPPSKADTQYF